The 17 T cell receptor beta chains in this list originate from one sample, sequenced in a study of T cells in Graves' hyperthyroidism and ophthalmopathy. TCR beta CDR3 sequences were amplified from RNA transcripts. The TCR CDR3 first-round RT-PCR relied on the HTBI primer set. Via MiXCR, TCRdb re-called the multiplex PCR reads, giving one row per CDR3 protein. This sample has around 280,000 distinct CDR3 sequences, with approximately 13% found just once. Specimen: blood. All receptors derive from a woman aged 40 to 50 with Graves' hyperthyroidism.

This clonotype was seen a handful of times. The conserved phenylalanine or tryptophan is not found at the CDR3 terminus, so this likely reflects a read error. CDR3 sequence (DNA): TGTGCCAGCAGCTTAGTGGCGGATGGCTACACCCTC. This encodes CASSLVADGYTL. The chain joins TRBV7-9 to TRBJ1-2; no firm D call. Between the trimmed V and J ends, which lost 1 base and 6 bases, there was a span of 6 bases. The germline CDR1 and CDR2 sequences are SEHNR and FQNEAQ (reference sequence). There are 12 residues in the CDR3.

This clonotype was detected many times. The gene calls are TRBV30 and TRBJ2-3, with 8 bases matching TRBD1. The germline CDR1 and CDR2 sequences are GTSNPN and SVGIG (reference sequence). Trimming took 1 base from V and 0 from J; bases not matched to a gene: 3. This CDR3 region has 15 residues. For the CDR3, the DNA is TGTGCCTGGAGTGGACAGGGGTCTAGCACAGATACGCAGTATTTT. Translating it yields CAWSGQGSSTDTQYF.

The chain has TRBV2 and TRBJ2-2; 7 bases line up with TRBD1. Trimming at V came to 3 bases and at J to 4 bases, leaving 14 bases not matched to a gene. The CDR3 covers 18 residues. The germline V gene has CDR1 SNHLY and CDR2 FYNNEI. In nucleotides, the CDR3 is TGTGCCAGCAGTGAGAGTGAAGGGGGCCAACAGTCCACCGGGGAGCTGTTTTTT. Its translation is CASSESEGGQQSTGELFF.

This clonotype was recorded many times. The V call is TRBV28, the J call TRBJ1-1; maybe TRBD1 (6 bases). Germline values: CDR1 MDHEN, CDR2 SYDVKM. V shed 10 bases and J shed 7 bases, with 19 bases lying between them. This CDR3 spans 13 amino acids. CDR3 nucleotide sequence: TGTGCCACCTCGGTTGGGGGACAACTTGAAGCTTTCTTT. It is translated as CATSVGGQLEAFF.

This clonotype was counted ten times or more. This sequence joins TRBV12-3 or TRBV12-4 and TRBJ2-5; no firm D call. There are 12 residues in the CDR3. The V end was cut by 3 bases, the J end by 4 bases, with 6 bases between. CDR3 sequence (DNA): TGTGCCAGCAGTTTGGGGTTAGAGACCCAGTACTTC. Residues: CASSLGLETQYF.

V and J are TRBV5-1 and TRBJ2-5; 8 bases are a match to TRBD1. Germline CDR1 SGHRS, CDR2 YFSETQ. V shed 3 bases, J shed 7 bases, and the junction held 5 bases outside the gene matches. The CDR3 runs 13 residues. This CDR3 is CASSSDRGGTQYF. The CDR3 DNA follows: TGCGCCAGCAGCTCCGACAGGGGCGGGACCCAGTACTTC.

This clonotype has at least ten counts. This chain links TRBV10-2 with TRBJ1-6; D remains unclear. The CDR3 is 12 amino acids. Germline assignment: CDR1 WSHSY and CDR2 SAAADI. V was trimmed by 2 bases and J by 8 bases, leaving 4 bases between them. CDR3 DNA sequence: TGCGCCAGCAGTGAGCAGGATTCACCCCTCCACTTT. As protein: CASSEQDSPLHF.

In this sample, this clonotype turned up a few times. This may be a read error, as it is one base from a much larger clone. This chain links TRBV5-6 with TRBJ1-1; D ambiguous. Germline CDR1 and CDR2: SGHDT and YYEEEE. This CDR3 has 15 residues. The ends were cut back, 4 bases at V and 0 bases at J, with 13 bases in the middle. In nucleotides, the CDR3 is TGTGCCAGCAGCCCCTCCCCAGCCATGAACACTGAAGCTTTCTTT. This gives the protein CASSPSPAMNTEAFF.

This clonotype was counted at least ten times. The chain couples TRBV6-1 to TRBJ2-1, with 10 bases aligning to TRBD2. With V trimmed by 6 bases and J by 7 bases, 15 bases remained unmatched. The CDR3 sequence is 17 residues long. CDR1 and CDR2 from the germline V gene are MNHNS and SASEGT. CDR3: CASRAGTSERARNEQFF. The CDR3 DNA follows: TGTGCCAGCAGGGCCGGGACTAGCGAGAGGGCCAGGAATGAGCAGTTCTTC.

This clonotype has at least ten counts. The gene calls are TRBV9 and TRBJ2-2; weak D call: TRBD2 (6 bases). The CDR3 length is 16 residues. Trimming took off 3 bases at V and 3 bases at J, with 15 bases between the two ends. Germline-derived CDR1 and CDR2 are SGDLS and YYNGEE. The DNA for the CDR3 is TGTGCCAGCAGCGCGGGACTTCTTCTGGACACCGGGGAGCTGTTTTTT. It codes for CASSAGLLLDTGELFF.

This clonotype was found many times. The chain recombines TRBV12-3 or TRBV12-4 with TRBJ1-6; D is uncertain. V was clipped by 2 bases and J by 7 bases, with 6 bases between them. The CDR3 runs 13 residues. In DNA form, the CDR3 reads TGTGCCAGCAGTTTAATAACAAATTCACCCCTCCACTTT. This sequence encodes CASSLITNSPLHF.

This clonotype was picked up many times. The chain joins TRBV3-1 to TRBJ1-3, with a possible D match to TRBD1 (6 bases). This CDR3 contains 13 residues. Germline assignment: CDR1 LGHDT and CDR2 YNNKEL (reference sequence). Trimming removed 4 bases from V and 4 bases from J, with 8 bases in between. The CDR3 sequence: CASSPDSGNTIYF. DNA of the CDR3: TGTGCCAGCAGCCCGGACAGCGGAAACACCATATATTTT.

This clonotype has just a few counts. The rearrangement links TRBV10-3 to TRBJ2-1, with 11 bases fitting TRBD2. Germline V lookup: CDR1 ENHRY, CDR2 SYGVKD. J gave up 4 bases and V 6 bases, and 11 bases lay outside the gene matches. This CDR3 is built from 17 residues. The CDR3 protein is CAIRGDSGRAPYNEQFF. CDR3 nucleotide sequence: TGTGCCATCAGAGGGGATAGCGGGAGGGCCCCATACAATGAGCAGTTCTTC.

This clonotype was counted many times. The chain uses TRBV6-1 and TRBJ1-3, with D perhaps matching TRBD1 (6 bases). Germline CDR1 and CDR2: MNHNS and SASEGT. Trimming took off 6 bases at V and 1 base at J, with 16 bases between the two ends. CDR3 length: 16 amino acids. In DNA, the CDR3 is TGTGCCAGCAGGGAATTCGGGGGACATTCTGGAAACACCATATATTTT. It specifies CASREFGGHSGNTIYF.

V usage is TRBV4-2 and J usage is TRBJ1-3; D is unclear. V lost 1 base and J 3 bases, leaving 4 bases between the germline ends. Germline values: CDR1 LGHNA, CDR2 YNFKEQ. This CDR3 spans 13 amino acids. CDR3 sequence: CASSQVNGNTIYF. The CDR3 coding sequence is TGTGCCAGCAGCCAAGTCAATGGAAACACCATATATTTT.

In this sample, this clonotype turned up a few times. The V call is TRBV24-1, the J call TRBJ1-1, with 8 bases lining up with TRBD1. V shed 3 bases, J shed 11 bases, and the junction held 16 bases outside the gene matches. This CDR3 contains 16 residues. Germline V gene sequence: CDR1 KGHDR, CDR2 SFDVKD. CDR3 nucleotide sequence: TGTGCCACCAGTGATGCCAGAACAGGGGGAGTTAGCGCGGCTTTCTTT. Its protein is CATSDARTGGVSAAFF.

This clonotype was picked up a small number of times. The DNA for the CDR3 is TGTGCCAGCAGCTCCCGGGTTTCAGGCGGGGGTTCACCCCTCCACTTT. Translating gives CASSSRVSGGGSPLHF. The rearrangement links TRBV13 to TRBJ1-6, with D perhaps matching TRBD1 (5 bases). V lost 4 bases to trimming and J lost 9 bases, with 19 bases between them. The germline CDR1 and CDR2 sequences are PRHDT and FYEKMQ (reference sequence). CDR3 size: 16 residues.